This T cell receptor (beta chain) was retrieved from a study of CD8 T cells in Susac syndrome. This clonotype is a singleton in its sample. The antigen is undetermined. The V end lost 10 bases, the J end lost 4 bases, and 16 bases lay between the germline ends. The CDR3 contains 14 residues. Germline values: CDR1 PRHDT, CDR2 FYEKMQ (reference sequence). Study results and caveats: CD4+ repertoires of Susac syndrome patients lacked detectable clonal expansion.

The RNA input was about 0.5 to 1 ug, and it was reverse transcribed with random hexamers. One entry per CDR3 protein, called by TCRdb with MiXCR from the immunoSEQ multiplex PCR reads. This table has some 160,000 distinct CDR3 sequences, approximately 94% appearing once. The chain combines TRBV13 with TRBJ1-4; D call uncertain. Input material: CD4+ T cells from PBMCs. This TCR derives from a human donor with Susac syndrome. CDR3 coding DNA: TGTGCCACCAGTGAAGGGCGGGATAATGAAAAACTGTTTTTT. Translated, it gives CATSEGRDNEKLFF. Full variable domain (missing parts from reference TRBV13 and TRBJ1-4): AAGVIQSPRHLIKEKRETATLKCYPIPRHDTVYWYQQGPGQDPQFLISFYEKMQSDKGSIPDRFSAQQFSDYHSELNMSSLELGDSALYFCATSEGRDNEKLFFGSGTQLSVL.